A single sample gave rise to the 26 T cell receptor beta chains below, sequenced in a study of shared clonotypes between healthy human individuals. This table comes from immunoSEQ multiplex PCR, and its TCRdb copy is limited to in-frame clones, with some not included. The data hold about 510,000 clones, with about 96% observed a single time. Sequenced input: naive CD4+ T cells sorted from blood. Subset defined: CD45RA+ positively selected. These receptor sequences come from a woman in her 30s in good health.

The V and J genes are TRBV19 and TRBJ1-5; TRBD1 is a possible D gene (5 bases). CDR1 and CDR2 from the germline V gene are LNHDA and SQIVND (reference sequence). The CDR3 has 20 residues. The germline V and J ends were trimmed by 7 bases and 0 bases, with 28 bases remaining between them. CDR3 region: CASTHRGGSGSSASNQPQHF. DNA for the CDR3: TGTGCCAGTACCCACCGGGGGGGTTCAGGGTCTTCGGCTAGCAATCAGCCCCAGCATTTT.

V is TRBV25-1 and J is TRBJ2-5, with D uncertain. V shed 2 bases and J shed 4 bases, with 8 bases lying between them. The CDR3 consists of 13 residues. Germline lookup yields CDR1 MGHDK and CDR2 SYGVNS. CDR3 DNA sequence: TGTGCCAGCAGTGAACCCGGCCCAGAGACCCAGTACTTC. Translation: CASSEPGPETQYF.

CDR3 in amino acids: CASSLSQSNQPQHF. The CDR3 DNA sequence: TGCGCCAGCAGTCTCAGTCAGAGCAATCAGCCCCAGCATTTT. This chain uses TRBV10-2 with TRBJ1-5; D is unclear. This CDR3 has 14 amino acids. Germline V lookup: CDR1 WSHSY, CDR2 SAAADI. The ends were cut back, 5 bases at V and 1 base at J, with 9 bases in the middle.

The J gene is TRBJ1-4, the V gene TRBV5-1, with D maybe TRBD1 (6 bases). CDR1 SGHRS and CDR2 YFSETQ come from the germline V gene. The CDR3 sequence is 14 residues long. V gave up 5 bases and J gave up 6 bases, with 14 bases separating them. The CDR3 sequence is CASRPGTPDEKLFF. In DNA, the CDR3 is TGCGCCAGCAGACCCGGGACACCGGATGAAAAACTGTTTTTT.

The chain carries TRBV18 and TRBJ1-1, with D maybe TRBD1 (6 bases). CDR1 and CDR2 (germline): KGHSH, LQKENI. The germline V and J ends were trimmed by 2 bases and 1 base, with 8 bases remaining between them. The CDR3 runs to 14 residues. In nucleotides, the CDR3 is TGTGCCAGCTCACCATGGACAGAGAACACTGAAGCTTTCTTT. Translated, it gives CASSPWTENTEAFF. Variable domain in full (rest from reference TRBV18 and TRBJ1-1): NAGVMQNPRHLVRRRGQEARLRCSPMKGHSHVYWYRQLPEEGLKFMVYLQKENIIDESGMPKERFSAEFPKEGPSILRIQQVVRGDSAAYFCASSPWTENTEAFFGQGTRLTVV.

The gene calls are TRBV19 and TRBJ2-1; TRBD2 might be the D (5 bases). CDR3 size: 12 residues. The V and J ends lost 3 bases and 10 bases respectively, with 10 bases between them. Germline CDR1 is LNHDA and CDR2 is SQIVND (reference sequence). CDR3 coding DNA: TGTGCCAGTAGTATTGAGGGAGTGGAGCAGTTCTTC. Its protein is CASSIEGVEQFF. Full variable domain (rest looked up from reference TRBV19 and TRBJ2-1): DGGITQSPKYLFRKEGQNVTLSCEQNLNHDAMYWYRQDPGQGLRLIYYSQIVNDFQKGDIAEGYSVSREKKESFPLTVTSAQKNPTAFYLCASSIEGVEQFFGPGTRLTVL.

This chain connects TRBV6-5 to TRBJ1-2; 8 bases are a match to TRBD1. Germline V gene lookup returns CDR1 MNHEY and CDR2 SVGAGI. The CDR3 is 12 residues long. The V segment lost 8 bases and the J segment 5 bases; nucleotides outside the gene matches: 4. In DNA, the CDR3 is TGTGCCAGCGGCGGACAGGGTTATGGCTACACCTTC. As protein: CASGGQGYGYTF.

The chain uses TRBV13 and TRBJ2-5, with D perhaps matching TRBD2 (5 bases). This CDR3 spans 17 amino acids. Germline CDR1 reads PRHDT; CDR2 reads FYEKMQ (reference sequence). V lost 3 bases, J lost 5 bases, and 22 bases lay in between. DNA of the CDR3: TGTGCCAGCAGCTTGTTTCTCGGACTTTCCCGGCGTGAGACCCAGTACTTC. This codes for CASSLFLGLSRRETQYF.

The chain links TRBV5-1 to TRBJ1-1, with TRBD1 as a possible D gene (5 bases). The length of the CDR3 is 16 residues. Germline assignment: CDR1 SGHRS and CDR2 YFSETQ. V lost 4 bases and J 0 bases, leaving 16 bases between the germline ends. CDR3 sequence: CASSVNTGRMNTEAFF. DNA of the CDR3: TGCGCCAGCAGCGTGAATACGGGACGGATGAACACTGAAGCTTTCTTT.

The gene calls are TRBV12-5 and TRBJ2-2; D remains unclear. The CDR3 covers 16 residues. V was cut by 2 bases and J by 1 base, with 11 bases left in between. Germline V CDR1 and CDR2: LGHNT, FRNRAP. CDR3: CASGLIVARNTGELFF. The CDR3 DNA is TGTGCTAGTGGTTTGATAGTAGCTCGGAACACCGGGGAGCTGTTTTTT.

The rearrangement joins TRBV15 to TRBJ2-3; TRBD1 matches at 7 bases. The CDR3 covers 16 residues. Losses at the gene ends were 3 bases for V and 5 bases for J; bases not matched to a gene: 11. Germline-derived CDR1 and CDR2 are LNHNV and YYDKDF (reference sequence). CDR3: CATSSPRTGHKDTQYF. DNA of the CDR3: TGTGCCACCAGCAGCCCCCGGACAGGTCATAAAGATACGCAGTATTTT.

The V gene is TRBV19, the J gene TRBJ1-1, with 8 bases aligning to TRBD1. J lost 5 bases, V lost 10 bases, and 6 bases had no gene match. Germline loops: CDR1 LNHDA, CDR2 SQIVND (reference sequence). The CDR3 covers 12 residues. This CDR3 is CATRGLGTEAFF. The CDR3 nucleotides are TGTGCCACCAGGGGGCTGGGGACTGAAGCTTTCTTT.

The CDR3 coding sequence is TGTGCCAGCAGTCCATCCCCCGGGACTAGCGGCTACGAGCAGTACTTC. The encoded protein is CASSPSPGTSGYEQYF. The chain joins TRBV27 to TRBJ2-7, with TRBD2 matching over 11 bases. Germline CDR1 is MNHEY and CDR2 is SMNVEV (reference sequence). The CDR3 length is 16 residues. V lost 5 bases to trimming and J lost 3 bases; unmatched junction nucleotides: 9.

The V and J genes are TRBV7-3 and TRBJ2-7; 9 bases fit TRBD1. The ends lost 7 bases at V and 3 bases at J; junction bases unmatched: 7. CDR1 and CDR2 (germline): SGHTA, FQGTGA. CDR3 length: 14 amino acids. The CDR3 DNA reads as TGTGCCAGCAACGACAGGGGGAAAGACTACGAGCAGTACTTC. Residues: CASNDRGKDYEQYF.

The V gene is TRBV5-4, the J gene TRBJ2-7; D gene unclear. The CDR3 has 14 residues. V shed 1 base and J shed 6 bases, with 14 bases lying between them. The V gene's germline CDR1 is SGHNT and CDR2 YYREEE (reference sequence). The CDR3 loop is CASSLRYTPSEQYF. In DNA form, the CDR3 reads TGTGCCAGCAGCTTGAGATACACTCCTAGCGAGCAGTACTTC. The complete variable domain, with remaining parts taken from reference TRBV5-4 and TRBJ2-7, reads ETGVTQSPTHLIKTRGQQVTLRCSSQSGHNTVSWYQQALGQGPQFIFQYYREEENGRGNFPPRFSGLQFPNYSSELNVNALELDDSALYLCASSLRYTPSEQYFGPGTRLTVT.

This chain connects TRBV18 to TRBJ2-1, with D hard to call. CDR1 and CDR2 (germline): KGHSH, LQKENI. This CDR3 region has 15 residues. The germline V and J ends were trimmed by 3 bases and 5 bases, with 14 bases remaining between them. In DNA form, the CDR3 reads TGTGCCAGCTCACCCTTCGAGGCGGAGAACAATGAGCAGTTCTTC. It encodes CASSPFEAENNEQFF.

This clone showed up just once. V usage is TRBV2 and J usage is TRBJ2-2; D possibly uses TRBD1 or TRBD2 (5 bases each). From germline, CDR1 is SNHLY and CDR2 FYNNEI. Trimming pared 4 bases from V and 5 bases from J, leaving 17 bases between. The CDR3 contains 16 residues. Here the CDR3 reads CASSVGDAGSTGELFF. The CDR3 coding sequence is TGTGCCAGCAGTGTTGGGGACGCAGGTAGTACCGGGGAGCTGTTTTTT.

V gene TRBV5-1 combines with J gene TRBJ2-1, with 11 bases aligning to TRBD2. V shed 4 bases and J 7 bases; nucleotides not matched to a gene: 4. The germline gives CDR1 SGHRS, CDR2 YFSETQ. There are 14 residues in the CDR3. The CDR3 DNA follows: TGCGCCAGCAGCCCTTGGACTAGCGGGAATGAGCAGTTCTTC. This encodes CASSPWTSGNEQFF.

The chain recombines TRBV10-3 with TRBJ1-1, with D unclear. Looked up from germline, CDR1 is ENHRY and CDR2 is SYGVKD. Trimming left V 9 bases short and J 3 bases short, with 14 bases between. The CDR3 contains 13 residues. In DNA form, the CDR3 reads TGTGCCATGGCGGAGAAAAGGTACACTGAAGCTTTCTTT. Translated: CAMAEKRYTEAFF.

The gene calls are TRBV4-1 and TRBJ1-1; unclear D gene. The CDR3 covers 13 residues. Trimming took 4 bases from V and 1 from J, leaving 7 bases between them. From germline, CDR1 is MGHRA and CDR2 YSYEKL. Here the CDR3 reads CASSRGWNTEAFF. As DNA, the CDR3 is TGCGCCAGCAGCCGAGGATGGAACACTGAAGCTTTCTTT.

This clone came up once. The V call is TRBV5-4, the J call TRBJ2-1; D possibly corresponds to TRBD1 (5 bases). Germline assignment: CDR1 SGHNT and CDR2 YYREEE (reference sequence). The CDR3 spans 16 residues. Trimming took 3 bases from V and 1 from J, leaving 14 bases between them. This CDR3 is CASSSALAGSYNEQFF. CDR3 nucleotides: TGTGCCAGCAGCTCCGCTCTGGCAGGGTCCTACAATGAGCAGTTCTTC.

The V gene is TRBV15, the J gene TRBJ2-2; D is unclear. The germline V and J ends were trimmed by 0 bases and 7 bases, with 15 bases remaining between them. This CDR3 is built from 16 residues. Germline loops: CDR1 LNHNV, CDR2 YYDKDF (reference sequence). For the CDR3, the DNA is TGTGCCACCAGCAGAGAAGGAGAGAGATTTATCGGGGAGCTGTTTTTT. It yields the protein CATSREGERFIGELFF.

The chain links TRBV19 to TRBJ1-5, with D uncertain. V lost 0 bases and J 0 bases, leaving 12 bases between the germline ends. Looked up from germline, CDR1 is LNHDA and CDR2 is SQIVND (reference sequence). The CDR3 loop spans 17 amino acids. The CDR3 region has the DNA TGTGCCAGTAGTATAGAAGCGGACTGGTATAGCAATCAGCCCCAGCATTTT. Residues: CASSIEADWYSNQPQHF. The full variable domain, in which reference TRBV19 and TRBJ1-5 provide the parts outside the CDR3, is DGGITQSPKYLFRKEGQNVTLSCEQNLNHDAMYWYRQDPGQGLRLIYYSQIVNDFQKGDIAEGYSVSREKKESFPLTVTSAQKNPTAFYLCASSIEADWYSNQPQHFGDGTRLSIL.

V gene TRBV9 combines with J gene TRBJ2-5; D is possibly TRBD2 (5 bases). The J call may be in error: the DNA end matches TRBJ2-7 better. The CDR3 has 15 amino acids. The V gene's germline CDR1 is SGDLS and CDR2 YYNGEE. The CDR3, as DNA: TGTGCCAGCAGCGTAGATCCGGGGAGCTCCTACGAGCAGTACTTC. Residues: CASSVDPGSSYEQYF.

The genes are TRBV5-6 and TRBJ1-2; D is unclear. V dropped 4 bases and J dropped 0 bases, with 7 bases sitting between them. This CDR3 has 13 amino acids. The germline V gene encodes CDR1 SGHDT and CDR2 YYEEEE. As DNA, the CDR3 is TGTGCCAGCAGCCCTACTTCTAACTATGGCTACACCTTC. Its protein is CASSPTSNYGYTF.

Notes on this clone: In the same sample, other DNA sequences code for this CDR3. The CDR3 sequence is CASSPQGGYEQYF. DNA of the CDR3: TGTGCCAGCTCACCACAAGGGGGCTACGAGCAGTACTTC. This sequence joins TRBV18 and TRBJ2-7, with D tentatively TRBD1 (6 bases). CDR1 and CDR2 (germline): KGHSH, LQKENI. The V and J ends lost 1 base and 3 bases respectively, with 7 bases between them. CDR3 size: 13 residues.